At least ten counts were recorded for the clone carrying this TCR beta chain. A single record per CDR3 protein comes from TCRdb applying MiXCR to the 5' RACE reads. The repertoire has some 150,000 distinct CDR3 sequences, about 6.9% of them found once; the top ten carry more than 0.6%. The sample is drawn from a study of T cells after yellow fever vaccination. The CDR3 is 12 residues long. CDR1 and CDR2 (germline): SGHVS, FQNEAQ. The V end lost 4 bases, the J end lost 0 bases, and 3 bases lay between the germline ends. This material consisted of CD4+ T cells sorted from PBMCs, taken 10 days after the yellow fever booster vaccination. The TCR originated in a man aged 25-40 years who received the YFV17D yellow fever vaccine. V gene TRBV7-8 combines with J gene TRBJ1-2; D not resolved. Here the CDR3 DNA reads TGTGCCAGCAGCTGGGCTAACTATGGCTACACCTTC. Its protein is CASSWANYGYTF.